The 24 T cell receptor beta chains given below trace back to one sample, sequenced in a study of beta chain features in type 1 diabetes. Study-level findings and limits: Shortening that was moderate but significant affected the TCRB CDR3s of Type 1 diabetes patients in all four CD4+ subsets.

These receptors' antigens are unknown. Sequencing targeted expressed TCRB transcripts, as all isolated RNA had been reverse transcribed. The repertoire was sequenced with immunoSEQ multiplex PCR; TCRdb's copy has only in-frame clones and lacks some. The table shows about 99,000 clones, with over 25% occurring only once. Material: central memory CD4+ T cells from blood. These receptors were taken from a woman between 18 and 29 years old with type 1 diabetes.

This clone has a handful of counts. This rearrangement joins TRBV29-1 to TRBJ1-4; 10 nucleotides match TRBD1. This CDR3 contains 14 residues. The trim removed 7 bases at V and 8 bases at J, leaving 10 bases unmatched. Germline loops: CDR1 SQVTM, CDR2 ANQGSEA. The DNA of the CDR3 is TGCAGCGCTTCCGGGACAGGGGTCGAGGAAAAACTGTTTTTT. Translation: CSASGTGVEEKLFF.

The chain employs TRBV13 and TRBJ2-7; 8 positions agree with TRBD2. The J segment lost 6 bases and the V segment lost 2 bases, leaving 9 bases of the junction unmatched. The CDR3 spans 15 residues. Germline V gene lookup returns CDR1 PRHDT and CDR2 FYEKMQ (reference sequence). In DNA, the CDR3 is TGTGCCAGCAGCTTATTATCAAGACGGGGGGGCGAGCAGTACTTC. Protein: CASSLLSRRGGEQYF.

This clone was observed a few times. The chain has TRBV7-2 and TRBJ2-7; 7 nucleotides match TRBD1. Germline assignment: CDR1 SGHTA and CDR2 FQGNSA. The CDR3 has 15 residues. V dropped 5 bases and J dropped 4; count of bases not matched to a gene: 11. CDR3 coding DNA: TGTGCCAGCAGCCAACAGTGGCAGGGGGAATACGAGCAGTACTTC. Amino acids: CASSQQWQGEYEQYF.

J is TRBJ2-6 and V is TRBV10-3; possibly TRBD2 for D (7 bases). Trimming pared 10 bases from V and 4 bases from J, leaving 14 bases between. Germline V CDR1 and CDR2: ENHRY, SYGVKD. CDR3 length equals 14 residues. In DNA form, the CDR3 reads TGTGCCACAACCAGGGGAGGGGGGGCCAACGTCCTGACTTTC. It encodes CATTRGGGANVLTF.

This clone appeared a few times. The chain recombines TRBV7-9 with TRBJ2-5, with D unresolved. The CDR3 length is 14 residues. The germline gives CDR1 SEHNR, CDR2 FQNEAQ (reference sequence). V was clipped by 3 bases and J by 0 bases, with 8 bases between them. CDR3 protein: CASSFFHNQETQYF. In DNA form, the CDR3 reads TGTGCCAGCAGCTTTTTTCACAACCAAGAGACCCAGTACTTC.

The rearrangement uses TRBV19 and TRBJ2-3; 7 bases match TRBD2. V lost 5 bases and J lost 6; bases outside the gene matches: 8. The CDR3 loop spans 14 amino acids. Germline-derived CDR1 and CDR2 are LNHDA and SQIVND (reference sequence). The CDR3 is CASSVQLAPDTQYF. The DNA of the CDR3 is TGTGCCAGTAGTGTACAACTAGCGCCGGATACGCAGTATTTT.

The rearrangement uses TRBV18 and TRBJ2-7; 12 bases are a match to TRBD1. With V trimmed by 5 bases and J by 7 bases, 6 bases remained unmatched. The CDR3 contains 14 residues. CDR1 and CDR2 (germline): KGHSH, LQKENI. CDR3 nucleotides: TGTGCCAGCTCAGTGGGACAGGGGGCGTGGGAGCAGTACGTC. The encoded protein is CASSVGQGAWEQYV.

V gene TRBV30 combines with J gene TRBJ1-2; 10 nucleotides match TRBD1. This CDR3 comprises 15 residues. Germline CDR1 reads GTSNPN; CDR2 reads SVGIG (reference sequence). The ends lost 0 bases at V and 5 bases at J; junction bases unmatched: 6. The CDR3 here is CAWSVFGDRGYGYTF. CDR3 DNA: TGTGCCTGGAGTGTGTTTGGGGACAGGGGTTATGGCTACACCTTC.

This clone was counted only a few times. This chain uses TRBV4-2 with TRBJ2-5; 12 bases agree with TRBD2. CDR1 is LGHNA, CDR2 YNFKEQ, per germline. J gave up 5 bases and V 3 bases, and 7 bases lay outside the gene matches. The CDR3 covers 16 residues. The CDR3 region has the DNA TGTGCCAGCAGCCACCTCGGGACTAGCGGGCAGGAGACCCAGTACTTC. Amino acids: CASSHLGTSGQETQYF.

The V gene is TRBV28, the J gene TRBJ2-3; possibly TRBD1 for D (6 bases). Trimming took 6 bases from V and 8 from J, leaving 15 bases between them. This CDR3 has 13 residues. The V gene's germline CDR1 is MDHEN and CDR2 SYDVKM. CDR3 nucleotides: TGTGCCAGCAGCAAACAGGGCATCCCTACGCAGTATTTT. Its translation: CASSKQGIPTQYF.

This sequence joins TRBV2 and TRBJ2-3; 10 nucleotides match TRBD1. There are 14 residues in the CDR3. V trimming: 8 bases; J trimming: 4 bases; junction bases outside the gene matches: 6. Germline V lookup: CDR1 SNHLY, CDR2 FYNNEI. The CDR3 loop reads CASAGTGAPDTQYF. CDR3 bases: TGTGCCAGCGCCGGGACAGGGGCCCCAGATACGCAGTATTTT.

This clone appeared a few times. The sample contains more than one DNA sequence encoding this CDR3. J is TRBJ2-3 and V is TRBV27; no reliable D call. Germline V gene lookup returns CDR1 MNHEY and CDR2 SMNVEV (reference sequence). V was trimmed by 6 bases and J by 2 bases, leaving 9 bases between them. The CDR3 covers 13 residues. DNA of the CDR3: TGTGCCAGCAGCCTCTCCTACACAGATACGCAGTATTTT. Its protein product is CASSLSYTDTQYF.

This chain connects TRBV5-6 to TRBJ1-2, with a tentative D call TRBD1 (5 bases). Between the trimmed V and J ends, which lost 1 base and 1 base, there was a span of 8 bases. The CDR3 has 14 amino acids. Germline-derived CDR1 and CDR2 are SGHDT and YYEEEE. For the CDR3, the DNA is TGTGCCAGCAGCTTGCTACAGGTTAACTATGGCTACACCTTC. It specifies CASSLLQVNYGYTF.

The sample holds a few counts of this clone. In DNA form, the CDR3 reads TGTGCCAGCAGCCGGGACACAGATACGCAGTATTTT. Translating it yields CASSRDTDTQYF. The genes are TRBV5-4 and TRBJ2-3; D might be TRBD2 (5 bases). The germline gives CDR1 SGHNT, CDR2 YYREEE (reference sequence). CDR3 length equals 12 residues. V lost 4 bases and J lost 2, with 5 bases in between.

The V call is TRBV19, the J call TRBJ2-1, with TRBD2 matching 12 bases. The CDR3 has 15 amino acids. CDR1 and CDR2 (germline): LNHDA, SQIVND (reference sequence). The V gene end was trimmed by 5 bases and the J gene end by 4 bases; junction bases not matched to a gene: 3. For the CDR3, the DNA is TGTGCCAGTAGTGCCGGACTAGCGGGGTACAATGAGCAGTTCTTC. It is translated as CASSAGLAGYNEQFF.

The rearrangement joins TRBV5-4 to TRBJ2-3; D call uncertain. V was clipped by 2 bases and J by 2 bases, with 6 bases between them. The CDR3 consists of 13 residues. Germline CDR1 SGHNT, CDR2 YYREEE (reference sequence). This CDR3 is CASSLRDTDTQYF. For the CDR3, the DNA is TGTGCCAGCAGCTTAAGAGACACAGATACGCAGTATTTT.

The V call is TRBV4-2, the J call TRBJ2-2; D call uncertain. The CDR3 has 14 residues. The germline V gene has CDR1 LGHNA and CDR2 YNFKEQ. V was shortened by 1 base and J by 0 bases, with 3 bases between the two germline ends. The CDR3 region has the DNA TGTGCCAGCAGCCAAGTTACGAACACCGGGGAGCTGTTTTTT. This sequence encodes CASSQVTNTGELFF.

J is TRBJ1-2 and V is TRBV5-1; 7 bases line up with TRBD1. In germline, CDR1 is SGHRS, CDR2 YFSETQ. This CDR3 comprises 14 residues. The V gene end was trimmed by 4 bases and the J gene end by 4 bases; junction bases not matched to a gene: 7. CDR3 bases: TGCGCCAGCAGCGAGCGACAGGGCTCCTATGGCTACACCTTC. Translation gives CASSERQGSYGYTF.

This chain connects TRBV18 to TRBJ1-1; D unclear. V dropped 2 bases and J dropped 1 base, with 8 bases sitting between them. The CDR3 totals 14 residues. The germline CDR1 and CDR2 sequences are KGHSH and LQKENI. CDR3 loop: CASSPGQPNTEAFF. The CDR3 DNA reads TGTGCCAGCTCACCAGGGCAGCCGAACACTGAAGCTTTCTTT.

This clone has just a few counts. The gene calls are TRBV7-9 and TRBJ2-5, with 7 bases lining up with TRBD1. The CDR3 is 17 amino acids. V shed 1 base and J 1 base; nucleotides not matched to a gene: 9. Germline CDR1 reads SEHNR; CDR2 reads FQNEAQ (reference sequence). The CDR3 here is CASSLEPGQLLQETQYF. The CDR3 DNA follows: TGTGCCAGCAGCTTAGAACCGGGACAGTTACTCCAAGAGACCCAGTACTTC.

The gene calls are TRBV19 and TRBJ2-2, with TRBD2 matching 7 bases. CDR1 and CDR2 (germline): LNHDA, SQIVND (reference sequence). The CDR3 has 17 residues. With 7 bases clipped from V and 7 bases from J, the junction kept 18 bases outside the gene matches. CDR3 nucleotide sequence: TGTGCCAGTAACCCGGTTAGAGGGAGGGCCAGGGACGGGGAGCTGTTTTTT. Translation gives CASNPVRGRARDGELFF.

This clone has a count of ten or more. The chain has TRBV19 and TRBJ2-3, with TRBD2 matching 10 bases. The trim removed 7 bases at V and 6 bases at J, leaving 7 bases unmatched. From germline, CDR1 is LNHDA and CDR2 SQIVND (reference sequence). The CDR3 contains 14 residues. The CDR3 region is CASNGLAAGDTQYF. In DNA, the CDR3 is TGTGCCAGTAACGGACTAGCGGCCGGGGATACGCAGTATTTT.

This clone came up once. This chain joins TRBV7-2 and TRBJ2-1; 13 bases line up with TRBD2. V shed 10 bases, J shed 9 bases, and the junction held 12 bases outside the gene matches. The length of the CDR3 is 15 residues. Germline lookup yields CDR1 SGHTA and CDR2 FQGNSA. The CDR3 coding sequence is TGTGCCAACCGACTAGCGGGAGGAAAGCAGGGTGAGCAGTTCTTC. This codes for CANRLAGGKQGEQFF.

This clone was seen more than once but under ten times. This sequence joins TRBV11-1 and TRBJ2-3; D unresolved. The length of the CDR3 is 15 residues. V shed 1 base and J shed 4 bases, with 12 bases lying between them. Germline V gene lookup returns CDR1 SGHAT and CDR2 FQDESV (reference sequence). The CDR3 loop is CASSLGRRRSDTQYF. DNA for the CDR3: TGTGCCAGCAGCTTAGGACGGCGGCGATCAGATACGCAGTATTTT.